The 19 T cell receptor beta chains reported below all come from one sample, sequenced in a study of identical twins. TCRdb redid the calling of the 5' RACE reads with MiXCR, one entry per CDR3 protein. The sample lists under 1 million distinct CDR3 sequences, more than 9% occurring once. The sample was also linked to a second study, of yellow fever vaccine responses in identical twins.

Sample: PBMCs. These receptors came from a young woman in good health.

This clonotype was counted at least ten times. The J gene is TRBJ1-4, the V gene TRBV7-9, with D possibly TRBD1 on 6 matching bases. This CDR3 is 15 amino acids long. Germline V gene sequence: CDR1 SEHNR, CDR2 FQNEAQ (reference sequence). Between the trimmed V and J ends, which lost 3 bases and 5 bases, there was a span of 13 bases. CDR3 loop: CASSLPTGGNEKLFF. CDR3 DNA sequence: TGTGCCAGCAGCTTGCCGACAGGCGGGAATGAAAAACTGTTTTTT. Full variable domain (missing parts from reference TRBV7-9 and TRBJ1-4): DTGVSQNPRHKITKRGQNVTFRCDPISEHNRLYWYRQTLGQGPEFLTYFQNEAQLEKSRLLSDRFSAERPKGSFSTLEIQRTEQGDSAMYLCASSLPTGGNEKLFFGSGTQLSVL.

This clonotype was counted only a few times. The rearrangement uses TRBV12-3 or TRBV12-4 and TRBJ2-1; D is ambiguous. Trimming left V 7 bases short and J 2 bases short, with 9 bases between. The CDR3 is made up of 13 amino acids. Written as DNA, the CDR3 is TGTGCCAGCAATCTGTTAACCTACAATGAGCAGTTCTTC. Translating gives CASNLLTYNEQFF.

The V call is TRBV27, the J call TRBJ1-2, with TRBD1 matching 7 bases. V gave up 6 bases and J gave up 4 bases; unmatched junction bases: 8. In germline, CDR1 is MNHEY, CDR2 SMNVEV (reference sequence). CDR3 length: 14 residues. CDR3 loop: CASSNTGQSYGYTF. CDR3 nucleotides: TGTGCCAGCAGCAACACGGGACAGAGCTATGGCTACACCTTC.

This clonotype has only a few counts. The chain recombines TRBV13 with TRBJ1-1, with unresolved D. V shed 0 bases and J shed 7 bases, with 9 bases lying between them. In germline, CDR1 is PRHDT, CDR2 FYEKMQ (reference sequence). The CDR3 consists of 13 residues. CDR3 amino acids: CASSLGRVGEAFF. The CDR3 bases are TGTGCCAGCAGCTTAGGCCGAGTCGGTGAAGCTTTCTTT.

The rearrangement joins TRBV3-1 to TRBJ2-1, with D possibly matching TRBD2 (6 bases). Germline V gene lookup returns CDR1 LGHDT and CDR2 YNNKEL (reference sequence). CDR3 size: 16 residues. V shed 0 bases and J shed 3 bases, with 12 bases lying between them. In DNA, the CDR3 is TGTGCCAGCAGCCAAGATTTTAGCGGCTTCTACAATGAGCAGTTCTTC. Protein product: CASSQDFSGFYNEQFF.

This clonotype was observed a few times. The gene calls are TRBV28 and TRBJ1-6; 12 bases line up with TRBD1. Germline V gene lookup returns CDR1 MDHEN and CDR2 SYDVKM. J lost 5 bases, V lost 4 bases, and 6 bases had no gene match. The CDR3 totals 17 residues. The DNA of the CDR3 is TGTGCCAGCAGTTCCATCCGGGACAGGGGGCATAATTCACCCCTCCACTTT. It specifies CASSSIRDRGHNSPLHF.

This clonotype was seen a handful of times. The CDR3, as DNA: TGTGCCAGCAGTTTCACGGGGAGGGGGAAAAAACTGTTTTTT. This translates into CASSFTGRGKKLFF. The chain has TRBV27 and TRBJ1-4, with D tentatively TRBD1 (6 bases). Germline CDR1 and CDR2: MNHEY and SMNVEV (reference sequence). The CDR3 loop spans 14 amino acids. V was shortened by 3 bases and J by 9 bases, with 14 bases between the two germline ends.

This clonotype was seen a few times. The rearrangement links TRBV7-9 to TRBJ1-1, with 7 bases aligning to TRBD1. V trimming: 3 bases; J trimming: 8 bases; junction bases outside the gene matches: 6. CDR3 length: 13 residues. Germline V gene sequence: CDR1 SEHNR, CDR2 FQNEAQ (reference sequence). The CDR3 region is CASSFTGVEEAFF. Written as DNA, the CDR3 is TGTGCCAGCAGCTTTACAGGGGTCGAAGAAGCTTTCTTT.

The chain recombines TRBV20-1 with TRBJ2-2; tentatively, D is TRBD2 (5 bases). Germline assignment: CDR1 DFQATT and CDR2 SNEGSKA (reference sequence). The ends were cut back, 0 bases at V and 1 base at J, with 12 bases in the middle. The CDR3 spans 16 residues. This chain's CDR3 is CSARDDSSRNTGELFF. CDR3 DNA: TGCAGTGCTAGAGATGATTCTAGCCGGAACACCGGGGAGCTGTTTTTT.

The chain uses TRBV12-3 or TRBV12-4 and TRBJ2-7; tentatively, D is TRBD1 or TRBD2 (5 bases each). Trimming shortened V by 7 bases and J by 3 bases, and 13 bases separated the two germline ends. The CDR3 sequence is 13 residues long. CDR3 residues: CASTQGRGYEQYF. CDR3 nucleotide sequence: TGTGCCAGCACCCAGGGACGGGGCTACGAGCAGTACTTC.

The chain carries TRBV12-3 or TRBV12-4 and TRBJ2-3, with D unresolved. V was pared by 2 bases and J by 1 base, with 13 bases between. There are 16 residues in the CDR3. CDR3 DNA: TGTGCCAGCAGTTTATGGGCGTCAATGGGCACAGATACGCAGTATTTT. Translated: CASSLWASMGTDTQYF.

The chain carries TRBV19 and TRBJ2-5; D possibly uses TRBD1 or TRBD2 (5 bases each). CDR1 and CDR2 (germline): LNHDA, SQIVND (reference sequence). Between the trimmed V and J ends, which lost 4 bases and 0 bases, there was a span of 12 bases. There are 15 residues in the CDR3. The CDR3 sequence: CASSNRGVYQETQYF. The CDR3 DNA follows: TGTGCCAGTAGTAATAGAGGGGTGTACCAAGAGACCCAGTACTTC.

V is TRBV5-1 and J is TRBJ2-5; D possibly corresponds to TRBD2 (7 bases). Trimming took 2 bases from V and 3 from J, leaving 14 bases between them. Germline CDR1 is SGHRS and CDR2 is YFSETQ. The CDR3 totals 15 residues. DNA for the CDR3: TGCGCCAGCAGCTTAGTAGGGGGGGAGAAAGAGACCCAGTACTTC. It translates to CASSLVGGEKETQYF.

Notes on this clonotype: A junction boundary mismatches the germline segment, possibly from a read error. This sequence joins TRBV29-1 and TRBJ2-1; D possibly uses TRBD1 or TRBD2 (5 bases each). Germline V gene data show CDR1 as SQVTM and CDR2 as ANQGSEA. CDR3 length: 15 residues. CDR3 coding DNA: TGCAGCGTTACGACCCCGGGGCAGGCTCGCAATGTGCAGTTCTTC. Translated, it gives CSVTTPGQARNVQFF.

The chain employs TRBV12-3 or TRBV12-4 and TRBJ2-7, with 7 bases matching TRBD2. This CDR3 region has 14 residues. The trim removed 2 bases at V and 4 bases at J, leaving 5 bases unmatched. CDR3 in amino acids: CASSLSGTKYEQYF. CDR3 coding DNA: TGTGCCAGCAGTTTATCAGGGACTAAATACGAGCAGTACTTC.

This chain uses TRBV5-1 with TRBJ2-1, with D tentatively TRBD2 (6 bases). V lost 2 bases, J lost 12 bases, and 27 bases lay in between. The CDR3 is 17 residues long. The germline V gene encodes CDR1 SGHRS and CDR2 YFSETQ. The CDR3 sequence is CASSFPLRLDDMGGQFF. Written as DNA, the CDR3 is TGCGCCAGCAGCTTCCCCCTCCGACTAGATGACATGGGGGGGCAGTTCTTC.

This clonotype has more than one count but fewer than ten. The chain links TRBV6-4 to TRBJ2-3; D gene uncertain. This CDR3 has 14 residues. With 0 bases removed from V and 2 bases from J, the gap between germline ends came to 6 bases. The germline V gene encodes CDR1 MRHNA and CDR2 SNTAGT. The CDR3, as DNA: TGTGCCAGCAGTGACTCTGGCGCCACAGATACGCAGTATTTT. It yields the protein CASSDSGATDTQYF.

The V gene is TRBV7-6, the J gene TRBJ2-7; D may be TRBD2 (6 bases). V lost 1 base, J lost 2 bases, and 9 bases lay in between. Per the germline V gene, CDR1 is SGHVS and CDR2 is FNYEAQ. There are 14 residues in the CDR3. This CDR3 reads CASSLEAGTYEQYF. CDR3 DNA: TGTGCCAGCAGCTTAGAGGCGGGGACCTACGAGCAGTACTTC.

There are a few counts of this clonotype. V is TRBV5-6 and J is TRBJ2-3; no reliable D call. Germline CDR1 reads SGHDT; CDR2 reads YYEEEE. CDR3 length: 16 residues. The germline V and J ends were trimmed by 1 base and 0 bases, with 12 bases remaining between them. The CDR3 DNA sequence: TGTGCCAGCAGCTTGATGATCGTCGGCAGCACAGATACGCAGTATTTT. Its protein is CASSLMIVGSTDTQYF. Variable domain in full (rest from reference TRBV5-6 and TRBJ2-3): DAGVTQSPTHLIKTRGQQVTLRCSPKSGHDTVSWYQQALGQGPQFIFQYYEEEERQRGNFPDRFSGHQFPNYSSELNVNALLLGDSALYLCASSLMIVGSTDTQYFGPGTRLTVL.